The entry below describes one T cell receptor beta chain. This entry is derived from a study of blood T cell repertoires in COVID-19. In the study overall: Samples representing acute and convalescent COVID-19 were sourced from the United States, Italy and Spain. PBMCs, B-cell-depleted T cells, or T cells were the source of the cDNA or gDNA that made up the material.

The CDR3 contains 16 residues. Germline V lookup: CDR1 SGHNT, CDR2 YYREEE (reference sequence). The V end lost 1 base, the J end lost 4 bases, and 17 bases lay between the germline ends. The authors' processing: Scientists estimated how many nucleated cells there were by amplifying reference gene primers. The data were produced by immunoSEQ multiplex PCR, yet TCRdb's version contains in-frame clones alone and is incomplete. The V and J calls and clone size were taken over from that table, and D and trimming were inferred from the DNA. The sample lists some 120,000 clones, about four fifths seen once, with about a sixth in the top ten. Seattle patient enrollment occurred during active infection, with longitudinal follow-up thereafter.

The receptor was derived from a young man with COVID-19, enrolled during active disease. The chain carries TRBV5-4 and TRBJ1-2, with no clear D. The source material was peripheral blood. This CDR3 reads CASSLSLQVALYGYTF. CDR3 nucleotide sequence: TGTGCCAGCAGCTTGTCTCTCCAGGTGGCCCTCTATGGCTACACCTTC.